This section outlines one TCR beta chain sequence together with its context. Its target is unknown. The CDR3 covers 12 residues. Germline loops: CDR1 MDHEN, CDR2 SYDVKM. V lost 10 bases and J lost 3, with 12 bases in between. The data are from a study of T cell responses to AZD1222 COVID-19 vaccine. The study's findings and limits: Repertoire samples came only from after the peak T cell response. CD4 TCRs linked to vaccination spanned spike, dominating at 160-218 and 743-854. Nearly half of spike-specific TCRs reportedly target unmutated variant regions. Donor demographics were predominantly white British with a female majority; clonal diversity may be underestimated.

TCRdb's copy holds only in-frame clones and misses some; the assay was immunoSEQ multiplex PCR. The table shows 150,000 to 180,000 clones, with roughly nine tenths occurring only once. Sequencing used peripheral blood, obtained on day 0 of MenACWY control vaccination. The V gene is TRBV28, the J gene TRBJ1-1; no clear D. The sequence derives from an adult in good health. The CDR3 loop reads CAICSQYTEAFF. CDR3 nucleotides: TGTGCCATCTGTTCCCAGTACACTGAAGCTTTCTTT. The variable domain in full, completed from reference TRBV28 and TRBJ1-1, reads DVKVTQSSRYLVKRTGEKVFLECVQDMDHENMFWYRQDPGLGLRLIYFSYDVKMKEKGDIPEGYSVSREKKERFSLILESASTNQTSMYLCAICSQYTEAFFGQGTRLTVV.